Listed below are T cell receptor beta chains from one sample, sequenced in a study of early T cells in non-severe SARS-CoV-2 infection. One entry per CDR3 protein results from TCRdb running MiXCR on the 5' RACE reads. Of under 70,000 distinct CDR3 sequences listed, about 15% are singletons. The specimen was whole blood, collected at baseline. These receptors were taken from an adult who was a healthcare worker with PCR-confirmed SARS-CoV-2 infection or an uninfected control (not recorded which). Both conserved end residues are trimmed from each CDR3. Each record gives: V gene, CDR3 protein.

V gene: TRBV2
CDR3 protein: ASSDPEGAIRGDHQPQH

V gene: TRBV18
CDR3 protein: ASSPTGRNTEAF

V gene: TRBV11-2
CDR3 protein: ASSFLAGGVTGELF

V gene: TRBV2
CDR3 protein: ASNREVDQPQH

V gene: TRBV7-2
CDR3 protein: ASSFTGTVINEQF

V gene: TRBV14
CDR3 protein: ASSRRDFQETQY

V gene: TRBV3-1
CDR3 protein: ASSQDRISGNTIY

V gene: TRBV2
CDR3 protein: ASRLLTGTGELF

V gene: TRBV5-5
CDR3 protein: ANSRQGDNSPLH

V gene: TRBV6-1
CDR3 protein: ASSEVRGRELF

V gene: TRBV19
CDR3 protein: ASIRGRGVGLNEQF

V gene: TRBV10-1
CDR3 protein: ASSETYTGEQY

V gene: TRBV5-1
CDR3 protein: ASSLGGGSTEAF

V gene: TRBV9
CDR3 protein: ASSVDGGYEAF

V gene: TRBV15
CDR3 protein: ATSRASGLDTQY

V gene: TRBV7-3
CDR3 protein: ASSLAGVDGYT

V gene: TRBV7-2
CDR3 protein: ASSLNPRGEQF

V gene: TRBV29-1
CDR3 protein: SVEGLRVQGPRSSYNEQF

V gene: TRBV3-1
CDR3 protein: ASSLYSYEQY

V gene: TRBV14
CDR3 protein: ASSQIYYGYT

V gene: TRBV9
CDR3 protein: ASSLKFGEALH

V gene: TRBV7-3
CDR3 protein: ASSLIAHEGANVLT

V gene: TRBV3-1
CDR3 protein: ASSHKGQLQH

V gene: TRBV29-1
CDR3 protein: SVEDAGRASTDTQY

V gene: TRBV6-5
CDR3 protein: ASSYLQTGPSVYNEQF

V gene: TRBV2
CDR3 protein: ASTRGTGGSETQY

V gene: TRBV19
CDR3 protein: ASSKRGLNTEAF

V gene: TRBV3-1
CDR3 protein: ASRSELAGQETQY

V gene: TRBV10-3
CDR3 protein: AISSGSDEQF

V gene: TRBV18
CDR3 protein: ASSPRNQVSTGELF

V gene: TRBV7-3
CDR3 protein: ASSLGLAGNNEQF

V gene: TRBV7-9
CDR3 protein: ASSLVLAGLGNEQF

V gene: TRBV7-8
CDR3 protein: ASSLGQGDAIEAF

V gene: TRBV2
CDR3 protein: ASSEGAKNTEAF

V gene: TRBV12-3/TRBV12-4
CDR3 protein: ASSLQGIGWQPQH

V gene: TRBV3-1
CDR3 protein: ASSQGGYNEQF

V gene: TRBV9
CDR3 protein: ASSVNQGYSGNTIY

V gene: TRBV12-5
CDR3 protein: ASAQTQDTEAF

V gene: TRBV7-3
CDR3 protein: ASSLTGLYGYT

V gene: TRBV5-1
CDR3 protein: VSSLAHPYTDTQY

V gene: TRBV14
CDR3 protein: ASSQGLTSGGRSTQY

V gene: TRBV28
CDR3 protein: ASSFGQDLWYT